The sequence of this T cell receptor (beta chain) was determined in a study of a mutant IDH1 vaccine in newly diagnosed glioma. Stated time point: week 23, last vaccination. Doses consisted of 300 ug of mutant IDH1 20-mer peptide each, paired with topical imiquimod. This clone was picked up a small number of times. The target antigen is unknown. Other DNA sequences of this sample code for an identical CDR3. CDR3 length equals 16 residues. Germline V gene sequence: CDR1 SGDLS, CDR2 YYNGEE. Trimming at V came to 0 bases and at J to 7 bases, leaving 2 bases not matched to a gene. Generated by immunoSEQ multiplex PCR, the TCRdb table keeps only in-frame clones and is missing some. The sample gives 40,000 or so clones, roughly 84% of which show up once; roughly 2.4% is in the top ten.

The genes are TRBV9 and TRBJ1-6; 12 bases map to TRBD1. The specimen comprised PBMCs, sampled from a glioma patient whose treatment included an IDH1 peptide vaccine. This TCR was sampled from a woman aged 18-29 years with glioma. Some clones in this sample may be carry-over from other donors' samples. CDR3: CASSVEGTGGNSPLHF. The CDR3, as DNA: TGTGCCAGCAGCGTAGAGGGGACAGGGGGCAATTCACCCCTCCACTTT. Filled out from reference TRBV9 and TRBJ1-6, the complete variable domain reads DSGVTQTPKHLITATGQRVTLRCSPRSGDLSVYWYQQSLDQGLQFLIQYYNGEERAKGNILERFSAQQFPDLHSELNLSSLELGDSALYFCASSVEGTGGNSPLHFGNGTRLTVT.